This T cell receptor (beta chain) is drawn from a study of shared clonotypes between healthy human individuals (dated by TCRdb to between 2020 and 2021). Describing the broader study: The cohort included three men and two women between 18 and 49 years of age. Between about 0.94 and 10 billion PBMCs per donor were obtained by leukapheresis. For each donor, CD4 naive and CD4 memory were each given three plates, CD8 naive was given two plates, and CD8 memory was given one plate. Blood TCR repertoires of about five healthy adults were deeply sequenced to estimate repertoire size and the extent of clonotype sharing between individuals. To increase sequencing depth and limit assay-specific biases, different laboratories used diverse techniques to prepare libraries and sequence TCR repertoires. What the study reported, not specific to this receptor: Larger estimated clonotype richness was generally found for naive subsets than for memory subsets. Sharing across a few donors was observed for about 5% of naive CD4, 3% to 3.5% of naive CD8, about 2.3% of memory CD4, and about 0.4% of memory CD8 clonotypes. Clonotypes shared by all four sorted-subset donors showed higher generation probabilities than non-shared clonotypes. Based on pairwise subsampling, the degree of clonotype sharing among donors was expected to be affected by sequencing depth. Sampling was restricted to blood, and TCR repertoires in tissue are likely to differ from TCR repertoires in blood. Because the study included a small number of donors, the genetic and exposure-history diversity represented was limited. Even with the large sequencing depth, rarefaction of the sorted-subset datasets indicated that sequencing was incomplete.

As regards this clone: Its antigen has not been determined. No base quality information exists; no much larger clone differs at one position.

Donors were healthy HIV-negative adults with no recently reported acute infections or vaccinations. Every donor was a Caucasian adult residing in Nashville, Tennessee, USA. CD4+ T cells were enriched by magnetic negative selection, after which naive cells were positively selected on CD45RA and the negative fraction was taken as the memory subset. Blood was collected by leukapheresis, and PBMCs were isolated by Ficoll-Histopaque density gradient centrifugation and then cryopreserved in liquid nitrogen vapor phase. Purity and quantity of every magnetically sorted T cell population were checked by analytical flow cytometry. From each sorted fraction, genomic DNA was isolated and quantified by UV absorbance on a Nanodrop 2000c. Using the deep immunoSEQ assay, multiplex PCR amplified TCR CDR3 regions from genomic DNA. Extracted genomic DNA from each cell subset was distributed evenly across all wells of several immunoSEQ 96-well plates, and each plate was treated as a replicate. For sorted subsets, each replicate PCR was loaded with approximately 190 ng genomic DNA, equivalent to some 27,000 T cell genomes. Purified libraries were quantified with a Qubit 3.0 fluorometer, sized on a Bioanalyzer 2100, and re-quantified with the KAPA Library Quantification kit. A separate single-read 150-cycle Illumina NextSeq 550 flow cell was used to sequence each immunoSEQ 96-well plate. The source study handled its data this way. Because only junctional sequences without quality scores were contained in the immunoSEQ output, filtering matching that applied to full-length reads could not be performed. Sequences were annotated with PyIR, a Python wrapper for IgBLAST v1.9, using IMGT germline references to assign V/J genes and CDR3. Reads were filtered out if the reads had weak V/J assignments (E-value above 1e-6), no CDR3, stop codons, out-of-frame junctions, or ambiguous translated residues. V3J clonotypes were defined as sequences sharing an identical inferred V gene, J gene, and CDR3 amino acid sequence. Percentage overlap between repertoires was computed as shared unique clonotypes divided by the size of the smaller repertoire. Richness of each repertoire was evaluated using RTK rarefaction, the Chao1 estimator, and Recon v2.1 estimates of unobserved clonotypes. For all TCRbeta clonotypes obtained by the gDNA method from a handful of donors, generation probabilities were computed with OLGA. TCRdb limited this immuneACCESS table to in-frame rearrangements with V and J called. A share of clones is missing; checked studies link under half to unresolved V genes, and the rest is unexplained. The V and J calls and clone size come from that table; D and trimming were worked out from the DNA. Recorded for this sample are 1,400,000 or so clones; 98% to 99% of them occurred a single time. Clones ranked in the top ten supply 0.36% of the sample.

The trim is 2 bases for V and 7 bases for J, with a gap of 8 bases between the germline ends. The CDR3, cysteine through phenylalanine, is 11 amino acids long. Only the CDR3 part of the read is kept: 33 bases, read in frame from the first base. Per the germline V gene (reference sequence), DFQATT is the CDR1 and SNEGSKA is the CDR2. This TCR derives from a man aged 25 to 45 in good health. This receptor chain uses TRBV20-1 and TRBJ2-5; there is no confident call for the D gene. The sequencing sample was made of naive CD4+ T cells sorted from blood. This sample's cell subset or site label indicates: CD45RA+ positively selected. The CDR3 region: CSARIMGTQYF. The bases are TGCAGTGCTAGAATAATGGGGACCCAGTACTTC.